This T cell receptor beta chain was recorded in a study of cytomegalovirus exposure and HLA in healthy donors. Study-level findings and limits: Published work reported that the classifier diagnosed cytomegalovirus status with high specificity and sensitivity.

In germline, CDR1 is KGHSH, CDR2 LQKENI. The V and J ends lost 3 bases and 6 bases, in that order; junction bases with no gene match: 5. This CDR3 is 14 amino acids long. Concerning this clone itself: The antigen is undetermined.

PCR was performed using 60 Vbeta and 13 Jbeta primers. Sequencing was performed with immunoSEQ multiplex PCR; in TCRdb, only in-frame clones are kept and a portion is missing. Seen here are roughly 150,000 clones, over 75% observed once, and the top ten hold approximately 2.3%. The TCR originated in a male donor in good health and CMV-seronegative. Sequenced sample: PBMCs. The chain employs TRBV18 and TRBJ2-7, with 10 bases aligning to TRBD2. CDR3 bases: TGTGCCAGCTCACCGGCGAGCGGGAGGGGCGAGCAGTACTTC. The encoded protein is CASSPASGRGEQYF.